This T cell receptor (beta chain) derives from a study of Graves' ophthalmopathy and Graves' hyperthyroidism. Germline trimming cut 8 bases from V and 5 bases from J; bases unmatched to any gene: 10. The germline V gene has CDR1 MNHEY and CDR2 SVGAGI. CDR3 size: 14 residues. Amplified material comprised TCR beta CDR3 regions derived from RNA transcripts. First-round RT-PCR employed HTBI primers, with a second-round multiplex PCR after it. MiXCR was run by TCRdb on the multiplex PCR reads, yielding one entry per CDR3 protein. The sample has more than 1,000,000 distinct CDR3 sequences, 35% to 40% seen once. This clonotype has just a few counts.

The chain carries TRBV6-5 and TRBJ2-7; 9 nucleotides line up with TRBD1. This TCR was sampled from an adult man with Graves' hyperthyroidism. The specimen was peripheral blood or thyroid tissue (not recorded which). The CDR3: CASLHTDRGDEQYF. The DNA for the CDR3 is TGTGCCAGCCTACACACGGACAGGGGTGACGAGCAGTACTTC.